This T cell receptor beta chain emerged from a study of blood T cells in healthy people across ages. The use of a sample-barcoded 5' primer and a J-beta primer mix characterized a second PCR of roughly 6 to 11 cycles. One entry per CDR3 protein, called by TCRdb with MiXCR from the 5' RACE reads. The sample shows hundreds of thousands of distinct CDR3 sequences, under 65% of them seen only once. Study outcomes and limitations: Investigators viewed diversity estimates from one million T cells as underestimates, the study reported. Naive T cell percentage showed a strong correlation with the diversity of TCR beta. Lack of knowledge of donor CMV status possibly confounded expanded clonotype changes.

Donors each provided around 9 milliliters of peripheral blood. On this clonotype itself: Antigen specificity is unknown. The junction departs from germline at one end; a sequencing error may be responsible.

The TCR sequence derives from a man aged 55 to 70 in good health. Sequencing was carried out using blood.

The DNA of the CDR3 is TGTGCCGGCAGCCAGGCGGGGGATTACGAGCAGTACTTC. Its translation is CAGSQAGDYEQYF. The chain employs TRBV7-7 and TRBJ2-5, with 7 bases that match TRBD2. Gene TRBJ2-7 matches the end of the DNA better, so the J call may be wrong. This CDR3 contains 13 residues. Looked up from germline, CDR1 is SSHAT and CDR2 is FNYEAQ (reference sequence).